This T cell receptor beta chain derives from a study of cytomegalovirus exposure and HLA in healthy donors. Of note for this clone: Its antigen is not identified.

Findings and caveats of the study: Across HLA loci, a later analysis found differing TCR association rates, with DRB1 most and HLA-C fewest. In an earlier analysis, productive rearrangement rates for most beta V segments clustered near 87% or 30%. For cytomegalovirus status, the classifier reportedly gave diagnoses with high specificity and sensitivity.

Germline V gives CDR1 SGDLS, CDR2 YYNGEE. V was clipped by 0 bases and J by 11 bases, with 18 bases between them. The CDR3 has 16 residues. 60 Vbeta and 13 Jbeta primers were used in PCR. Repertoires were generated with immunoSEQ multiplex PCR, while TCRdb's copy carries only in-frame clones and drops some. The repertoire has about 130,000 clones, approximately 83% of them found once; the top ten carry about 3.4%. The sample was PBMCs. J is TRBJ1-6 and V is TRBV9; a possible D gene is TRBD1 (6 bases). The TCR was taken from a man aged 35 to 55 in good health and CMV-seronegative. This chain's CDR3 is CASSVEGGGVMPPLHF. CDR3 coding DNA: TGTGCCAGCAGCGTAGAAGGGGGAGGGGTAATGCCACCCCTCCACTTT.